The clone carrying this TCR beta chain was seen many times. The target antigen is unknown. These data belong to a study of response to subunit inactivated influenza vaccine. Study-level findings and limits: New T cells are recruited in small numbers by each seasonal influenza vaccination, according to the authors' suggestion.

The V gene end was trimmed by 4 bases and the J gene end by 5 bases; junction bases not matched to a gene: 4. The CDR3 length is 15 residues. Germline V CDR1 and CDR2: SGHRS, YFSETQ. TCRdb reprocessed the RT-PCR reads with MiXCR, giving one entry per CDR3 protein. The sample holds around 760,000 distinct CDR3 sequences, approximately 15% seen once. The origin of this receptor is a man in his forties or fifties who received an inactivated influenza vaccine. Here the sequenced sample was PBMCs from blood, taken around two weeks before vaccination. This chain uses TRBV5-1 with TRBJ1-6; TRBD1 matches 9 bases. This CDR3 is CASSLRTGDNSPLHF. The CDR3 nucleotides are TGCGCCAGCAGCCTTCGGACAGGGGATAATTCACCCCTCCACTTT.